This TCR beta chain was documented in a study of cytomegalovirus exposure and HLA in healthy donors. Primers: 60 Vbeta forward and 13 Jbeta reverse. The table came from immunoSEQ multiplex PCR; TCRdb's copy has only in-frame clones and leaves some out. Of 110,000 to 150,000 clones in the sample, approximately 80% were seen once. Germline CDR1 SGHDT, CDR2 YYEEEE. The CDR3 consists of 15 residues. Trimming cost V 4 bases and J 2 bases, with 15 bases left between them. Sequenced: PBMCs. The V and J genes are TRBV5-6 and TRBJ1-1; D ambiguous. The receptor's source is a woman aged 60 to 75 in good health and CMV-seropositive. In DNA form, the CDR3 reads TGTGCCAGCAGCCCGCAATTACGGGGAAACACTGAAGCTTTCTTT. It specifies CASSPQLRGNTEAFF.